These 3 T cell receptor beta chains originate from one sample sequenced in a study of control samples from healthy donors and cancer patients. Profiling relied on immunoSEQ multiplex PCR, and the TCRdb table lists in-frame clones only, not all of them. The data hold over 150,000 clones, with around 91% observed a single time. The sample taken for sequencing was blood. The receptor set was obtained from a woman between 50 and 59 years old in good health.

This chain links TRBV5-1 with TRBJ2-3; weak D call: TRBD2 (6 bases). CDR1 is SGHRS and CDR2 is YFSETQ in the germline V gene. Trimming left V 0 bases short and J 4 bases short, with 15 bases between. The CDR3 is 16 residues long. The CDR3 sequence is CASSLGGAGSSDTQYF. CDR3 DNA sequence: TGCGCCAGCAGCTTGGGAGGAGCGGGTAGCTCAGATACGCAGTATTTT.

The count of this clone is one. CDR3 in amino acids: CASSPAGSNQPQHF. Written as DNA, the CDR3 is TGTGCCAGCAGCCCCGCAGGTAGCAATCAGCCCCAGCATTTT. The rearrangement links TRBV9 to TRBJ1-5; unclear D gene. Germline assignment: CDR1 SGDLS and CDR2 YYNGEE. The CDR3 totals 14 residues. The V gene lost 4 bases and the J gene lost 0 bases, with 8 bases spanning the gap.

V is TRBV6-2 or TRBV6-3 and J is TRBJ2-1; TRBD2 might be the D (5 bases). Germline V gives CDR1 MNHEY, CDR2 SVGEGT. This CDR3 contains 14 residues. V gave up 3 bases and J gave up 8 bases, with 14 bases separating them. CDR3 bases: TGTGCCAGCAGTTATAGCCGGGAATTCGATGAGCAGTTCTTC. The encoded protein is CASSYSREFDEQFF.